The sequence of this T cell receptor beta chain was determined in a study of T-cell reconstitution after alpha-beta-depleted transplantation in children listed by TCRdb under 2016. With respect to the entire study: T-cell immune reconstitution after TCRalphabeta/CD19-depleted allogeneic hematopoietic cell transplantation in children was quantitatively tracked in the study by means of TCR repertoire profiling. On the study overall, not on this receptor specifically: In some patients, the high TCRbeta diversity seen at day 60 was put down to recipient T cells and intrathymic progenitors that had survived conditioning. Over the following months the frequencies of hyperexpanded clones went down, and after one year T-cell counts and TCRbeta diversity were mostly credited to newly produced T cells. Apparently early alphabetaT-cell count recovery about two months after transplant reportedly relied on only several hundred rapidly expanded clones derived from non-depleted graft cells.

This clonotype turned up a few times. Its antigen target is currently unknown. No per-base quality is available; no much larger clone lies one base away. What this sample's treatment or condition label stands for: allogeneic hematopoietic cell transplantation with graft depleted of TCRalphabeta T cells and CD19 B cells. TCRalphabeta/CD19-depleted allogeneic hematopoietic cell grafts were given to the transplant recipients, all of whom were children. The CDR3, from cysteine to phenylalanine, totals 15 residues. The CDR3 DNA has 45 bases and is translated from base 1. Via the germline V gene, CDR1 is KGHSH and CDR2 LQKENI. The junction shows trimming of 3 bases on V and 0 bases on J, plus 10 bases between the germline ends. The library was obtained by PCR. The reads were generated on an Illumina HiSeq 2500. To normalize quantification of the TCRbeta repertoire, the TCR libraries were built with molecular barcoding that relied on unique molecular identifiers. TCRdb applied fastp at Q25 and MiXCR to the public reads, then kept only in-frame beta chains. Every CDR3 protein is listed once, alongside the most common genes and DNA of its rows. This sample holds just over 950,000 distinct CDR3 sequences; around 30% were observed only once. Under 30% of the sample is held by the ten biggest clonotypes.

This receptor chain uses TRBV18 and TRBJ2-3; the D gene assignment is perhaps TRBD1 or TRBD2, with each matching 5 bases. The TCR originated in a boy under three years old who had a stem cell transplant for SCID, so the T cells may come from the graft donor. The sequencing used PBMCs, mostly from graft donor cells, collected 360 days after TCRalphabeta/CD19-depleted stem cell transplant. In nucleotide form, the sequence is TGTGCCAGCTCACCGGGGGTACTGAGCACAGATACGCAGTATTTT. Translated, this gives CASSPGVLSTDTQYF.